The clone carrying this T cell receptor beta chain showed up many times. The data belong to a study of early T cells in non-severe SARS-CoV-2 infection. Each CDR3 protein is one row after TCRdb ran MiXCR on the 5' RACE reads. Found here are approximately 70,000 distinct CDR3 sequences, about 5% of them singletons; the top ten hold around 7.3%. The V gene end was trimmed by 4 bases and the J gene end by 5 bases; junction bases not matched to a gene: 13. The CDR3 totals 16 residues. Germline assignment: CDR1 SGHTA and CDR2 FQGNSA. Sequenced here: whole blood, sampled at baseline. The rearrangement joins TRBV7-2 to TRBJ2-7, with 8 bases fitting TRBD1. This clonotype was obtained from an adult who was a healthcare worker with PCR-confirmed SARS-CoV-2 infection or an uninfected control (not recorded which). The CDR3 DNA reads TGTGCCAGCAGCTCCACCCAGGGGGCCCCAGCCGACGAGCAGTACTTC. It encodes CASSSTQGAPADEQYF.